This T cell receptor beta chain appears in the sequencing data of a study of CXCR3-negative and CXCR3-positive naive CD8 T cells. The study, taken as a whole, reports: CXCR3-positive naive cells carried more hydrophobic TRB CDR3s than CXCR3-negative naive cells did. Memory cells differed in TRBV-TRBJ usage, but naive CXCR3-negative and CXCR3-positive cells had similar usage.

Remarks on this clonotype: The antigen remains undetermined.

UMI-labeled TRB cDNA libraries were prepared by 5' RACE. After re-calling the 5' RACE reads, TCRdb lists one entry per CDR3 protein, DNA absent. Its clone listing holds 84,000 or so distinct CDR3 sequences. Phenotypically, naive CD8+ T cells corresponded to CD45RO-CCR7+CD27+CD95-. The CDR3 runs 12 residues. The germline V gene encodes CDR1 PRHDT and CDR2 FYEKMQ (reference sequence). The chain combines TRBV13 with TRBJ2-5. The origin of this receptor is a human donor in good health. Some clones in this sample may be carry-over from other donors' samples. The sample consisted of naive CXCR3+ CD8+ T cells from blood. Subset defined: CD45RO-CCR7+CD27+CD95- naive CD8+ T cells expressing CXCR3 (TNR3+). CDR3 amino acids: CASSLSRETQYF. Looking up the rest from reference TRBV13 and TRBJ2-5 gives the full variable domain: AAGVIQSPRHLIKEKRETATLKCYPIPRHDTVYWYQQGPGQDPQFLISFYEKMQSDKGSIPDRFSAQQFSDYHSELNMSSLELGDSALYFCASSLSRETQYFGPGTRLLVL.